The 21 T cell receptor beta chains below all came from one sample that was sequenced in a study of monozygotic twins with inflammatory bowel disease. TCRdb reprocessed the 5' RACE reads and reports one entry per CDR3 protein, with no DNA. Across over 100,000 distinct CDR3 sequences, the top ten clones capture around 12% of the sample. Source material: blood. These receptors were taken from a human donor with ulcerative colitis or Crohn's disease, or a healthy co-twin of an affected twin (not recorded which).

The CDR3 loop reads CASSEGGTALF. The rearrangement joins TRBV6-1 to TRBJ2-1; TCRdb names TRBD1, which stays unverified in the absence of DNA. The CDR3 runs to 11 residues. Germline CDR1 MNHNS, CDR2 SASEGT.

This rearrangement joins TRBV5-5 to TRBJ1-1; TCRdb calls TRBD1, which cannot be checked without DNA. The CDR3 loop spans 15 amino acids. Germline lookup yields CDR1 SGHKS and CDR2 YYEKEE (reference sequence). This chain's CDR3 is CASSLQGAENTEAFF.

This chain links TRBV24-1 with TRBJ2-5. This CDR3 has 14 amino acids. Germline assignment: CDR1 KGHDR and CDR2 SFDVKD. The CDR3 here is CATSDPLQQETQYF.

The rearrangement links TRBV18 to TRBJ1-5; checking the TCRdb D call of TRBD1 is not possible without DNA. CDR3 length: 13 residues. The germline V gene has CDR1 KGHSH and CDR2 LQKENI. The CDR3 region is CASSPSPGQPQHF. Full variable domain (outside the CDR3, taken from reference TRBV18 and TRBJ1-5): NAGVMQNPRHLVRRRGQEARLRCSPMKGHSHVYWYRQLPEEGLKFMVYLQKENIIDESGMPKERFSAEFPKEGPSILRIQQVVRGDSAAYFCASSPSPGQPQHFGDGTRLSIL.

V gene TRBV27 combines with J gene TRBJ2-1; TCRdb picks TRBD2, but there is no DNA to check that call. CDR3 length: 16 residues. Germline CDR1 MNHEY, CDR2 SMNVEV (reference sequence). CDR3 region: CASSLRTSGGYNEQFF.

The CDR3 loop is CASSYIWGQGSTEAFF. The V and J genes are TRBV6-2 or TRBV6-3 and TRBJ1-1; the TCRdb call, TRBD1, lacks DNA for checking. The CDR3 totals 16 residues. The germline V gene has CDR1 MNHEY and CDR2 SVGEGT.

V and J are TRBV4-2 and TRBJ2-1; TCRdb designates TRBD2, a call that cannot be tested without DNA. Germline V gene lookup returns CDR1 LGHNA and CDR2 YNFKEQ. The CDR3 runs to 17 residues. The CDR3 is CASSPKSGSPSYNEQFF.

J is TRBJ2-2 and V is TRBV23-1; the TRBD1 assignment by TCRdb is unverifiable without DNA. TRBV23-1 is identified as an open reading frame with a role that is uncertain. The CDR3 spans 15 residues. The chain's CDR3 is CASSQRASNTGELFF.

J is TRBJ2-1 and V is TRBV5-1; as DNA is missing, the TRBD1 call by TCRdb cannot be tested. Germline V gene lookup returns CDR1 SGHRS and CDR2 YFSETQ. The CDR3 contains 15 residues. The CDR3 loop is CASSLERGGANEQFF. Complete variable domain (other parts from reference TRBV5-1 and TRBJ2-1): KAGVTQTPRYLIKTRGQQVTLSCSPISGHRSVSWYQQTPGQGLQFLFEYFSETQRNKGNFPGRFSGRQFSNSRSEMNVSTLELGDSALYLCASSLERGGANEQFFGPGTRLTVL.

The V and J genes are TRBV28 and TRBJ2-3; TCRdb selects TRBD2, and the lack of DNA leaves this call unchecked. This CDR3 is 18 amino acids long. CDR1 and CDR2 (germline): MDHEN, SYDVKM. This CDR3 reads CASSSPRGAGESTDTQYF.

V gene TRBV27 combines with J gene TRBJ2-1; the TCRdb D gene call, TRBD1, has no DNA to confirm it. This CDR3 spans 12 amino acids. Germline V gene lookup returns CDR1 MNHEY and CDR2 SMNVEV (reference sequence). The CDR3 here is CASSPTGTEQFF.

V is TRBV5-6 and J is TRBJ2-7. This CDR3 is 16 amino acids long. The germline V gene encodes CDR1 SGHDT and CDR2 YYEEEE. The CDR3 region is CASSLRVEAASDEQYF. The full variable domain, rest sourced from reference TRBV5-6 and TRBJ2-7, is DAGVTQSPTHLIKTRGQQVTLRCSPKSGHDTVSWYQQALGQGPQFIFQYYEEEERQRGNFPDRFSGHQFPNYSSELNVNALLLGDSALYLCASSLRVEAASDEQYFGPGTRLTVT.

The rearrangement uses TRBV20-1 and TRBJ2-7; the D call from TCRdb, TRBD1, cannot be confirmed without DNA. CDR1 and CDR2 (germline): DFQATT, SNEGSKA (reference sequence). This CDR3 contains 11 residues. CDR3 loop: CIAEAHLGQYF.

This CDR3 is CASSLGQPNSYEQYF. The V and J genes are TRBV7-2 and TRBJ2-7; absent DNA, TCRdb's TRBD1 call cannot be checked. This CDR3 comprises 15 residues. Germline V gives CDR1 SGHTA, CDR2 FQGNSA.

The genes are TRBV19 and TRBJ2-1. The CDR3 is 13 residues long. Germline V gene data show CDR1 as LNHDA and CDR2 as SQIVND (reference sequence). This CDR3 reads CASSISPTQGQFF.

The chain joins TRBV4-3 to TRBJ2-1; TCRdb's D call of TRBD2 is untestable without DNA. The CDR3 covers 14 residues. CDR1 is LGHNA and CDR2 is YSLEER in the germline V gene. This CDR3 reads CASSPGLGVYEQFF.

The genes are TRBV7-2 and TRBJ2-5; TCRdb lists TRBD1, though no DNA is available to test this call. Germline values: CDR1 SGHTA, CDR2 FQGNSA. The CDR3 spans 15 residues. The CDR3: CASSSRQGIQETQYF.

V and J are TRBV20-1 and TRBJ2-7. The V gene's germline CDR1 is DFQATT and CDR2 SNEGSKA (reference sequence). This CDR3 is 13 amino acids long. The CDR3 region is CSARGSGDFEQYF.

The CDR3 protein is CASSLFPDNEKLFF. The gene calls are TRBV7-9 and TRBJ1-4. The CDR3 sequence is 14 residues long. The germline gives CDR1 SEHNR, CDR2 FQNEAQ (reference sequence).

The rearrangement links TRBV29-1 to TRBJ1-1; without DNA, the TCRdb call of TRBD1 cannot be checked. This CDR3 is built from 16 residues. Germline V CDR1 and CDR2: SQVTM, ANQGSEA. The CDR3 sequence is CSVEDRQGPFSLEAFF. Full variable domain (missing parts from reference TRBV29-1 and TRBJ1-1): SAVISQKPSRDICQRGTSLTIQCQVDSQVTMMFWYRQQPGQSLTLIATANQGSEATYESGFVIDKFPISRPNLTFSTLTVSNMSPEDSSIYLCSVEDRQGPFSLEAFFGQGTRLTVV.

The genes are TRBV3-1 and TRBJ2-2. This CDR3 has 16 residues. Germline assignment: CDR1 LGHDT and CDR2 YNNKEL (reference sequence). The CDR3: CASSQEIASNTGELFF.